The 12 T cell receptor beta chains below were found in one sample sequenced in a study of T-cell memory formation after mild COVID-19. TCRdb itself ran the 5' RACE reads through MiXCR, one entry per CDR3 protein. Counted here are about 200,000 distinct CDR3 sequences, more than 15% occurring once; the ten biggest clones make up more than 2%. The sequenced material came from PBMCs or a T cell subset sorted from them (not recorded which). These receptors were taken from an adult woman who had mild COVID-19 (a few samples of this study predate the infection). Cell type and time point are not known.

The genes are TRBV4-1 and TRBJ1-1; D not resolved. CDR3 length: 15 amino acids. Trimming stripped 2 bases from V and 1 base from J, with 11 bases between. Germline V gives CDR1 MGHRA, CDR2 YSYEKL. For the CDR3, the DNA is TGCGCCAGCAGCCAAAGGGCCAGTTCGAACACTGAAGCTTTCTTT. It codes for CASSQRASSNTEAFF.

The V and J genes are TRBV6-2 or TRBV6-3 and TRBJ2-3; possible D gene TRBD1, 5 bases. The CDR3 loop spans 12 amino acids. V lost 8 bases, J lost 5 bases, and 11 bases lay in between. Germline-derived CDR1 and CDR2 are MNHEY and SVGEGT. The CDR3 region has the DNA TGTGCCAGCGGTGACAGTCAAGATACGCAGTATTTT. Its protein is CASGDSQDTQYF.

This clonotype was counted many times. This chain connects TRBV6-2 or TRBV6-3 to TRBJ2-1; 13 bases agree with TRBD2. The V gene's germline CDR1 is MNHEY and CDR2 SVGEGT. The V segment lost 5 bases and the J segment 7 bases; nucleotides outside the gene matches: 8. The CDR3 contains 16 residues. The CDR3 sequence: CASSDPGLAGLNEQFF. CDR3 sequence (DNA): TGTGCCAGCAGTGACCCGGGACTAGCGGGACTTAATGAGCAGTTCTTC.

J is TRBJ2-3 and V is TRBV20-1; tentative D call: TRBD2 (5 bases). The V gene's germline CDR1 is DFQATT and CDR2 SNEGSKA (reference sequence). V was clipped by 6 bases and J by 2 bases, with 12 bases between them. This CDR3 spans 13 amino acids. CDR3 residues: CSAGLGPTDTQYF. The DNA for the CDR3 is TGCAGTGCCGGACTGGGCCCCACAGATACGCAGTATTTT.

The V gene is TRBV5-1, the J gene TRBJ1-1; D remains unclear. CDR3 length: 13 amino acids. The V gene lost 6 bases and the J gene lost 0 bases, with 9 bases spanning the gap. CDR1 and CDR2 (germline): SGHRS, YFSETQ. In DNA, the CDR3 is TGCGCCAGCATCGACAACATGAACACTGAAGCTTTCTTT. Amino acids: CASIDNMNTEAFF.

This clonotype was seen a handful of times. The chain carries TRBV9 and TRBJ2-3; 9 positions match TRBD1. Germline loops: CDR1 SGDLS, CDR2 YYNGEE. The CDR3 is made up of 15 amino acids. Germline trimming cut 5 bases from V and 5 bases from J; bases unmatched to any gene: 9. As DNA, the CDR3 is TGTGCCAGCAGATGCGGACAGGGGCTGGAAGATACGCAGTATTTT. Protein product: CASRCGQGLEDTQYF.

As to this clonotype: The missing conserved phenylalanine or tryptophan at the end of this CDR3 makes a read error likely. The DNA is omitted, as the CDR3 cannot be located on it reliably, and the CDR3 follows TCRdb's listing. This sequence joins TRBV5-1 and TRBJ2-7; the D call in the table, TRBD1, was not verified against the DNA. Germline V gene data show CDR1 as SGHRS and CDR2 as YFSETQ. The CDR3 is 10 residues long, counting both termini. The chain's CDR3 is CASSLEPSLP.

The CDR3 sequence is CASSKSGGAYEQYF. In nucleotides, the CDR3 is TGTGCCAGCAGCAAAAGCGGGGGGGCCTACGAGCAGTACTTC. V usage is TRBV3-1 and J usage is TRBJ2-7; TRBD2 aligns across 10 bases. This CDR3 is built from 14 residues. Germline V gives CDR1 LGHDT, CDR2 YNNKEL (reference sequence). Trimming cost V 5 bases and J 2 bases; bases outside gene matches: 3.

CDR3 nucleotide sequence: TGTGCCACCAGTGATCGGACTAGCGGGAGGAGCAATGAGCAGTTCTTC. Protein: CATSDRTSGRSNEQFF. The chain is built from TRBV24-1 and TRBJ2-1; TRBD2 matches at 14 bases. V lost 3 bases, J lost 6 bases, and 3 bases stayed unmatched. From germline, CDR1 is KGHDR and CDR2 SFDVKD. The CDR3 runs 16 residues.

The chain carries TRBV18 and TRBJ1-4; TRBD1 aligns across 9 bases. Looked up from germline, CDR1 is KGHSH and CDR2 is LQKENI. The CDR3 covers 15 residues. The V and J ends lost 3 bases and 7 bases, in that order; junction bases with no gene match: 6. CDR3 coding DNA: TGTGCCAGCTCACCGGCAGGACAGGGGTCTGAAAAACTGTTTTTT. This translates into CASSPAGQGSEKLFF.

In its sample, this clonotype was seen a few times. CDR3 nucleotide sequence: TGTGCCAGCTCACCAGACCCCACTAGCACAGATACGCAGTATTTT. Protein product: CASSPDPTSTDTQYF. V usage is TRBV18 and J usage is TRBJ2-3; D unresolved. Germline V gives CDR1 KGHSH, CDR2 LQKENI. This CDR3 region has 15 residues. Trimming removed 2 bases from V and 0 bases from J, with 9 bases in between.

V usage is TRBV19 and J usage is TRBJ1-4, with TRBD1 as a possible D gene (5 bases). The CDR3 is made up of 16 amino acids. CDR1 LNHDA and CDR2 SQIVND come from the germline V gene (reference sequence). Trimming removed 4 bases from V and 2 bases from J, with 14 bases in between. CDR3 nucleotide sequence: TGTGCCAGTAGTAGAGGGGAGAGACGCACTAATGAAAAACTGTTTTTT. Its protein is CASSRGERRTNEKLFF.